These 21 T cell receptor beta chains were sequenced from one sample in a study of T-cell reconstitution after alpha-beta-depleted transplantation in children. Preparing the TCRbeta library involved the use of unique molecular identifiers. MiXCR, run by TCRdb on the PCR reads, gives a single entry per CDR3 protein. The data contain 540,000 or so distinct CDR3 sequences, roughly 23% of them seen just once; the ten biggest clones take up 11% to 15%. This sample comprised PBMCs, mostly from graft donor cells, obtained 360 days after TCRalphabeta/CD19-depleted stem cell transplant. These receptors came from a boy less than two years old who had a stem cell transplant for acute myeloid leukemia, so the T cells may come from the graft donor.

The chain combines TRBV20-1 with TRBJ2-1, with D tentatively TRBD1 or TRBD2 (5 bases each). Deletions cut 4 bases from V and 6 bases from J, with 10 bases between. This CDR3 has 12 amino acids. In germline, CDR1 is DFQATT, CDR2 SNEGSKA (reference sequence). The CDR3 reads CSAIWGTNEQFF. CDR3 sequence (DNA): TGCAGTGCTATTTGGGGGACCAATGAGCAGTTCTTC.

This chain connects TRBV6-5 to TRBJ1-1; D remains ambiguous. The CDR3 consists of 14 residues. Germline V gene lookup returns CDR1 MNHEY and CDR2 SVGAGI. V was pared by 2 bases and J by 1 base, with 8 bases between. The CDR3, as DNA: TGTGCCAGCAGTTACCCCAATCCGAACACTGAAGCTTTCTTT. Amino acid sequence: CASSYPNPNTEAFF.

In this sample, this clonotype turned up a few times. This rearrangement joins TRBV7-2 to TRBJ2-1, with 9 bases lining up with TRBD2. The CDR3 consists of 16 residues. V lost 6 bases, J lost 4 bases, and 10 bases stayed unmatched. Germline-derived CDR1 and CDR2 are SGHTA and FQGNSA. The CDR3: CASSLLSGGTYNEQFF. The CDR3 coding sequence is TGTGCCAGCAGTTTGCTTAGCGGGGGAACTTACAATGAGCAGTTCTTC.

This clonotype was seen many times. The chain joins TRBV12-3 or TRBV12-4 to TRBJ2-3; a possible D gene is TRBD2 (6 bases). V was shortened by 3 bases and J by 3 bases, with 10 bases between the two germline ends. The CDR3 totals 14 residues. CDR3 DNA sequence: TGTGCCAGCAGTTTTGGGGGGAGGACAGATACGCAGTATTTT. It yields the protein CASSFGGRTDTQYF.

The V and J genes are TRBV4-3 and TRBJ2-1, with 10 nucleotides matching TRBD2. CDR1 is LGHNA, CDR2 YSLEER, per germline. The CDR3 spans 18 residues. V dropped 0 bases and J dropped 3; count of bases not matched to a gene: 8. The CDR3 protein is CASSQDRASGSYYNEQFF. CDR3 DNA sequence: TGCGCCAGCAGCCAAGATCGGGCTAGCGGGAGCTACTACAATGAGCAGTTCTTC.

This clonotype was picked up many times. The chain couples TRBV12-3 or TRBV12-4 to TRBJ2-3, with D uncertain. Trimming left V 8 bases short and J 0 bases short, with 21 bases between. This CDR3 region has 17 residues. The CDR3 coding sequence is TGTGCCAGCCAGTTTTACCCAGATCAGATGAGCACAGATACGCAGTATTTT. Protein: CASQFYPDQMSTDTQYF.

This clonotype was recorded a few times. J is TRBJ1-1 and V is TRBV15; the D is unclear. CDR1 is LNHNV, CDR2 YYDKDF, per germline (reference sequence). V lost 3 bases and J 2 bases, leaving 4 bases between the germline ends. The CDR3 length is 12 residues. The CDR3 protein is CATSRSNTEAFF. Here the CDR3 DNA reads TGTGCCACCAGCAGGTCCAACACTGAAGCTTTCTTT.

This clonotype has a handful of counts. The genes are TRBV6-5 and TRBJ1-1; D perhaps matches TRBD1 (5 bases). The CDR3 has 14 residues. V was clipped by 0 bases and J by 3 bases, with 8 bases between them. Germline V gene data show CDR1 as MNHEY and CDR2 as SVGAGI. This CDR3 reads CASSYSRGHTEAFF. CDR3 nucleotide sequence: TGTGCCAGCAGTTACTCAAGGGGTCACACTGAAGCTTTCTTT.

In this sample, this clonotype turned up a few times. The chain couples TRBV4-3 to TRBJ2-7; a possible D gene is TRBD2 (5 bases). CDR1 and CDR2 (germline): LGHNA, YSLEER. Trimming took off 0 bases at V and 2 bases at J, with 8 bases between the two ends. The CDR3 sequence is 14 residues long. The CDR3 DNA sequence: TGCGCCAGCAGCCAAGACGGGATCGCCTACGAGCAGTACTTC. Its protein is CASSQDGIAYEQYF.

The CDR3 sequence is CASSLGTLTQHF. CDR3 sequence (DNA): TGTGCCAGCAGTTTAGGGACATTGACCCAGCATTTT. The chain is built from TRBV12-3 or TRBV12-4 and TRBJ1-5; possible D gene TRBD1, 5 bases. The ends were cut back, 1 base at V and 11 bases at J, with 9 bases in the middle. The CDR3 consists of 12 residues.

The chain has TRBV12-3 or TRBV12-4 and TRBJ1-2; D is undetermined. The V gene lost 3 bases and the J gene lost 2 bases, with 10 bases spanning the gap. The CDR3 runs to 14 residues. This CDR3 is CASSFRFPNYGYTF. In DNA form, the CDR3 reads TGTGCCAGCAGTTTTCGTTTCCCAAACTATGGCTACACCTTC.

The chain is built from TRBV12-1 and TRBJ2-1; TRBD2 is the table's D call, not checked against the DNA. TRBV12-1 is tagged as a pseudogene. CDR3 size: 16 residues. Written as DNA, the CDR3 is TGTGCCAGCAGCTACTTGACTAGCGGGGTCTACAATGAGCAGTTCTTC. Encoded protein: CASSYLTSGVYNEQFF.

There are many counts of this clonotype. The chain joins TRBV12-3 or TRBV12-4 to TRBJ2-2; TRBD1 is a possible D gene (5 bases). This CDR3 contains 17 residues. Deletions cut 6 bases from V and 6 bases from J, with 23 bases between. In nucleotides, the CDR3 is TGTGCCAGCAGGGAAGACATCGCCCTGGACACGGCCGGGGAGCTGTTTTTT. It codes for CASREDIALDTAGELFF.

At least ten counts were recorded for this clonotype. The chain couples TRBV29-1 to TRBJ2-5; D uncertain. Trimming took 0 bases from V and 2 from J, leaving 1 base between them. This CDR3 has 11 amino acids. Germline V CDR1 and CDR2: SQVTM, ANQGSEA. CDR3 in DNA: TGCAGCGTTGAAGATCAAGAGACCCAGTACTTC. Its protein is CSVEDQETQYF. The variable domain in full, completed from reference TRBV29-1 and TRBJ2-5, reads SAVISQKPSRDICQRGTSLTIQCQVDSQVTMMFWYRQQPGQSLTLIATANQGSEATYESGFVIDKFPISRPNLTFSTLTVSNMSPEDSSIYLCSVEDQETQYFGPGTRLLVL.

This clonotype was seen ten or more times. The J gene is TRBJ1-1, the V gene TRBV2; D is unclear. CDR3 length: 17 amino acids. With 0 bases removed from V and 6 bases from J, the gap between germline ends came to 20 bases. Germline loops: CDR1 SNHLY, CDR2 FYNNEI. In DNA, the CDR3 is TGTGCCAGCAGTGAAGCGCTTTTGGGTCTGGATGGCGCTGAAGCTTTCTTT. Its protein is CASSEALLGLDGAEAFF.

This clonotype was observed a few times. The rearrangement links TRBV6-4 to TRBJ2-7, with D possibly TRBD2 on 6 matching bases. Trimming pared 0 bases from V and 8 bases from J, leaving 17 bases between. The CDR3 totals 15 residues. Per germline, CDR1 MRHNA and CDR2 SNTAGT. The CDR3 coding sequence is TGTGCCAGCAGTGACTCGATTAGGGCTACTAGCAAGCAGTACGTC. It translates to CASSDSIRATSKQYV.

This rearrangement joins TRBV6-5 to TRBJ2-1, with D tentatively TRBD1 (5 bases). Trimming cost V 0 bases and J 10 bases, with 16 bases left between them. Germline values: CDR1 MNHEY, CDR2 SVGAGI. This CDR3 is 15 amino acids long. CDR3 loop: CASSYSDTYEPEQFF. DNA of the CDR3: TGTGCCAGCAGTTACTCGGACACCTACGAGCCCGAGCAGTTCTTC.

The rearrangement joins TRBV12-3 or TRBV12-4 to TRBJ2-5; 11 bases are a match to TRBD2. V trimming: 6 bases; J trimming: 4 bases; junction bases outside the gene matches: 7. The CDR3 runs to 15 residues. CDR3 sequence (DNA): TGTGCCAGCAGCTTGTCTAGCGGGGGGCGAGAGACCCAGTACTTC. Protein sequence: CASSLSSGGRETQYF.

This clonotype turned up a few times. CDR3: CASSQEPQGDEQFF. In DNA form, the CDR3 reads TGTGCCAGCAGCCAAGAGCCCCAGGGGGATGAGCAGTTCTTC. The chain is built from TRBV4-2 and TRBJ2-1; 7 positions match TRBD1. The germline gives CDR1 LGHNA, CDR2 YNFKEQ. The CDR3 covers 14 residues. The V and J ends lost 0 bases and 8 bases, in that order; junction bases with no gene match: 4.

The table lists this clonotype with a few counts. The chain joins TRBV20-1 to TRBJ2-7; the D is unclear. Trimming cost V 5 bases and J 3 bases, with 20 bases left between them. The germline V gene has CDR1 DFQATT and CDR2 SNEGSKA (reference sequence). CDR3 length: 15 residues. The CDR3 DNA is TGCAGTGCTTATCCCTCGACTCTTGGGCACTACGAGCAGTACGTC. Amino acids: CSAYPSTLGHYEQYV.

This clonotype was counted ten times or more. The CDR3 region is CSVEKELPTYNEQFF. The CDR3, as DNA: TGCAGCGTTGAAAAGGAGCTACCAACCTACAATGAGCAGTTCTTC. The V and J genes are TRBV29-1 and TRBJ2-1, with D hard to call. This CDR3 has 15 residues. V lost 2 bases to trimming and J lost 2 bases, with 13 bases between them. Germline V gene sequence: CDR1 SQVTM, CDR2 ANQGSEA.